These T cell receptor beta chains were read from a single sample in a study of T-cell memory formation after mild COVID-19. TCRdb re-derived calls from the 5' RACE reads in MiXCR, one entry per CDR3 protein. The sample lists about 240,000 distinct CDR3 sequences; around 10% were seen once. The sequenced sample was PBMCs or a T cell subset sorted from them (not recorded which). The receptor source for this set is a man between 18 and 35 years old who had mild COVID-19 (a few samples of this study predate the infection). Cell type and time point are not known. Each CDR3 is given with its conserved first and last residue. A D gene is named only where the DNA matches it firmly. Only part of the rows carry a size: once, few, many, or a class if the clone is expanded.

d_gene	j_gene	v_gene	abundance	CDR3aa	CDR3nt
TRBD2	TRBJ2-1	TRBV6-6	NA	CASTLTSGRYNEQFF	TGTGCCAGCACTTTGACTAGCGGGAGATACAATGAGCAGTTCTTC
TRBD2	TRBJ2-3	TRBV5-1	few	CASSLSPISGGGTGTDTQYF	TGCGCCAGCAGCTTGTCTCCTATAAGCGGGGGCGGTACAGGGACAGATACGCAGTATTTT
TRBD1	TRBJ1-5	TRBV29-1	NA	CSVGTGGNQPQHF	TGCAGCGTTGGGACAGGGGGCAATCAGCCCCAGCATTTT
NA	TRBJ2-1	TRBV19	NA	CASSINVYRPSYNEQFF	TGTGCCAGTAGTATTAATGTATACCGCCCCTCCTACAATGAGCAGTTCTTC
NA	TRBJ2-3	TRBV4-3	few	CASSQDETQSSGDTQYF	TGCGCCAGCAGCCAAGATGAGACACAGTCAAGCGGGGATACGCAGTATTTT
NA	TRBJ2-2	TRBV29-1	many	CSVIRQSSTGELFF	TGCAGCGTGATTCGACAGTCGTCCACCGGGGAGCTGTTTTTT
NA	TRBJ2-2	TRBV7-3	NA	CASSLRGGNGELFF	TGTGCCAGCAGCTTGAGAGGGGGTAACGGGGAGCTGTTTTTT
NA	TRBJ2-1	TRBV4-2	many	CASSQGVRGQQFF	TGTGCCAGCAGCCAAGGAGTCCGCGGACAGCAGTTCTTC
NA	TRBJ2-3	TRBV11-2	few	CASSLITGEADTQYF	TGTGCCAGCAGCTTAATTACAGGGGAGGCAGATACGCAGTATTTT
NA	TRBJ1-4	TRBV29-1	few	CSVAGVATNEKLFF	TGCAGCGTTGCAGGGGTTGCAACTAATGAAAAACTGTTTTTT
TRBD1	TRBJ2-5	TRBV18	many	CASSPQQGKETQYF	TGTGCCAGCTCACCTCAACAGGGGAAAGAGACCCAGTACTTC
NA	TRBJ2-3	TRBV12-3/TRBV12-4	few	CASRGYLDTQYF	TGTGCCAGCAGGGGGTATCTGGATACGCAGTATTTT
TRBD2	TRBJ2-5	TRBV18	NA	CASSPGSGRETQYF	TGTGCCAGCTCACCAGGAAGCGGGAGAGAGACCCAGTACTTC
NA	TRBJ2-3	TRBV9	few	CASSVGEGVATQYF	TGTGCCAGCAGCGTAGGAGAAGGGGTAGCTACGCAGTATTTT
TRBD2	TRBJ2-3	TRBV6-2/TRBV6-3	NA	CASSSLRAGGRDTQYF	TGTGCCAGCAGTTCTCTGCGAGCGGGGGGGAGAGATACGCAGTATTTT
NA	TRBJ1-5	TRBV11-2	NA	CASSFSTDQPQHF	TGTGCCAGCAGCTTCTCGACCGATCAGCCCCAGCATTTT
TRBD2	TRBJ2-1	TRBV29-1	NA	CSVEGRGERGTYNEQFF	TGCAGCGTTGAAGGACGGGGGGAGAGAGGAACTTACAATGAGCAGTTCTTC
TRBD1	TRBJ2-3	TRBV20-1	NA	CSAKGTGHTDTQYF	TGCAGTGCTAAGGGGACAGGCCACACAGATACGCAGTATTTT
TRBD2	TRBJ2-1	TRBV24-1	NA	CATSLAGGDNEQFF	TGTGCCACCAGTCTGGCGGGAGGGGACAATGAGCAGTTCTTC
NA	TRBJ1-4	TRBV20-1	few	CSATKGATNEKLFF	TGCAGTGCTACTAAGGGGGCAACTAATGAAAAACTGTTTTTT
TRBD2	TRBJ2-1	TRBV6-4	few	CASSALAGEYNEQFF	TGTGCCAGCAGTGCCCTAGCGGGGGAATACAATGAGCAGTTCTTC
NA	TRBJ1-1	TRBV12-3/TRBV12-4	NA	CASSLFLIEAFF	TGTGCCAGCAGTTTATTTCTAATTGAAGCTTTCTTT
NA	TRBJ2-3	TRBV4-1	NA	CASSQVLATDTQYF	TGCGCCAGCAGCCAAGTGCTAGCAACAGATACGCAGTATTTT
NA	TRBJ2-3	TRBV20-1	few	CSANGRIDTQYF	TGCAGTGCTAACGGGAGAATAGATACGCAGTATTTT